A single T cell receptor (beta chain) is shown here with its context. This may come from a read error, since a much larger clone is one base off. This record comes from a study of tumor-infiltrating lymphocytes in primary liver carcinoma. Study details: Donors underwent surgery for histopathologically diagnosed primary liver carcinoma.

From 500 ng of total RNA, TCR beta-specific cDNA was reverse-transcribed using a constant-region primer. Three nested multiplex PCR rounds of slightly modified ARM-PCR generated TCR beta libraries. TCRdb reanalysed the multiplex PCR reads using MiXCR and keeps one entry per CDR3 protein. The sample holds about 200,000 distinct CDR3 sequences, roughly 61% seen once. Germline DNA was also extracted, and blood RNA derived from unsorted whole blood. Sample: peripheral blood. The source of this sequence is a woman aged 60-75 years with primary liver carcinoma and hepatitis B virus infection.

The CDR3 spells CASSYPGHQGSADTQYF. In nucleotides, the CDR3 is TGTGCCAGCAGTTACCCCGGACACCAGGGGAGTGCAGATACGCAGTATTTT. This chain joins TRBV6-2 or TRBV6-3 and TRBJ2-3; D might be TRBD1 (6 bases). Germline V gene data show CDR1 as MNHEY and CDR2 as SVGEGT. The CDR3 covers 17 residues. Deletions cut 2 bases from V and 4 bases from J, with 19 bases between.